The 25 T cell receptor beta chains below all came from one sample that was sequenced in a study of T cells in Graves' hyperthyroidism and ophthalmopathy (dated by TCRdb to about 2019). Libraries were made using multiplex PCR. TCRdb lists the instrument as Illumina HiSeq 2000. Amplification of TCR beta CDR3 regions was carried out from RNA transcripts. A first-round RT-PCR of the TCR CDR3 used the HTBI primer set with the Qiagen OneStep RT-PCR kit. In-frame beta chains were kept once TCRdb had trimmed the public reads at Q25 with fastp and called clones with MiXCR. Each record represents a unique CDR3 protein, reported with the most common genes and DNA among its rows. The sample has some 510,000 distinct CDR3 sequences on record, 35% to 55% of them singletons. The ten largest clonotypes hold just over 8% of the sample. Source material: peripheral blood or thyroid tissue (not recorded which). These receptors all come from a woman between 18 and 29 years old with Graves' hyperthyroidism. Donor details come from another sample of the same person, matched by shared clones.

With regard to this clonotype: One end of the junction fails to match germline, which may point to a read error. The chain joins TRBV7-9 to TRBJ2-5, with 7 positions matching TRBD1. CDR1 SEHNR and CDR2 FQNEAQ come from the germline V gene (reference sequence). The CDR3 sequence is 14 residues long. The CDR3 region has the DNA TGCGCCAGCAGCCAGGGGACAGCCCAAGAGACCCAGTACTTC. It codes for CASSQGTAQETQYF.

Concerning this clonotype itself: The junction shows a germline mismatch at one end, possibly a read error. This chain connects TRBV7-3 to TRBJ1-1, with D maybe TRBD1 (5 bases). The CDR3 is 15 amino acids. The germline CDR1 and CDR2 sequences are SGHTA and FQGTGA. CDR3 nucleotides: TGTGCCATCAGCGGGGGTTGGGTAGAGGGAACTGAAGCTTTCTTT. Its protein is CAISGGWVEGTEAFF.

The chain combines TRBV20-1 with TRBJ2-7; D gene unclear. Germline values: CDR1 DFQATT, CDR2 SNEGSKA (reference sequence). The CDR3 length is 13 residues. Trimming shortened V by 0 bases and J by 3 bases, and 9 bases separated the two germline ends. The CDR3 DNA reads TGCAGTGCTAGAGAGGTGGGTGGCTACGAGCAGTACTTC. Its protein product is CSAREVGGYEQYF.

This rearrangement joins TRBV7-9 to TRBJ1-3, with no clear D. CDR1 and CDR2 (germline): SEHNR, FQNEAQ (reference sequence). The CDR3 loop spans 10 amino acids. The germline V and J ends were trimmed by 1 base and 12 bases, with 4 bases remaining between them. The CDR3: CASSLVSIYF. The CDR3 DNA sequence: TGTGCCAGCAGCTTAGTCAGCATATATTTT.

This clonotype was counted only a few times. A read error may be the cause here, since a much bigger clone is one base away. The chain couples TRBV10-3 to TRBJ1-3; 10 bases map to TRBD1. There are 14 residues in the CDR3. Germline CDR1 reads ENHRY; CDR2 reads SYGVKD. The V segment lost 6 bases and the J segment 3 bases; nucleotides outside the gene matches: 2. CDR3 sequence (DNA): TGTGCCATCAGGGACAGGGGGTTTGGAAACACCATATATTTT. Amino acid sequence: CAIRDRGFGNTIYF.

This clonotype appeared a few times. V usage is TRBV10-3 and J usage is TRBJ1-2, with 10 bases aligning to TRBD1. J lost 4 bases, V lost 10 bases, and 9 bases had no gene match. The germline V gene has CDR1 ENHRY and CDR2 SYGVKD. The CDR3 contains 14 residues. The CDR3 is CASRRQGATYGYTF. The CDR3 DNA sequence: TGTGCCAGCAGGAGACAGGGGGCAACCTATGGCTACACCTTC.

The chain employs TRBV20-1 and TRBJ2-5; D is unclear. CDR3 length: 14 residues. The V and J ends lost 1 base and 5 bases respectively, with 14 bases between them. Germline CDR1 and CDR2: DFQATT and SNEGSKA (reference sequence). Here the CDR3 reads CSARVPTDSETQYF. The CDR3 nucleotides are TGCAGTGCTAGAGTACCTACCGATAGTGAGACCCAGTACTTC.

In regard to this clonotype: This could be a read error, since a much larger clone is one nucleotide away. This chain joins TRBV10-3 and TRBJ2-5; D is perhaps TRBD1 (6 bases). The germline V gene encodes CDR1 ENHRY and CDR2 SYGVKD. The CDR3 is 17 amino acids. V was shortened by 0 bases and J by 2 bases, with 16 bases between the two germline ends. CDR3 bases: TGTGCCATCAGTGAGTCGGCCCCAGGGGATGGTCAAGAGACCCAGTACTTC. It is translated as CAISESAPGDGQETQYF.

About this clonotype: A junction boundary mismatches the germline segment, possibly from a read error. The J gene is TRBJ2-5, the V gene TRBV20-1; D might be TRBD1 (5 bases). Germline CDR1 DFQATT, CDR2 SNEGSKA (reference sequence). This CDR3 is 13 amino acids long. The CDR3 sequence: CSARSDSPETRYF. The CDR3 coding sequence is TGCAGTGCTAGATCTGACAGCCCCGAGACCCGGTACTTC.

The chain recombines TRBV29-1 with TRBJ1-5; 9 nucleotides align to TRBD1. Losses at the gene ends were 8 bases for V and 7 bases for J; bases not matched to a gene: 6. Germline CDR1 and CDR2: SQVTM and ANQGSEA. CDR3 length equals 12 residues. This CDR3 reads CSSKTGGQPQHF. DNA for the CDR3: TGCAGCAGCAAGACAGGGGGGCAGCCCCAGCATTTT.

This clonotype was seen a handful of times. The V gene is TRBV14, the J gene TRBJ2-7; weak D call: TRBD2 (6 bases). The ends were cut back, 1 base at V and 0 bases at J, with 10 bases in the middle. Germline assignment: CDR1 SGHDN and CDR2 FVKESK. This CDR3 comprises 15 residues. The CDR3 bases are TGTGCCAGCAGCCAAGGTGGTAGCGGCTCCTACGAGCAGTACTTC. Its translation: CASSQGGSGSYEQYF. Full variable domain (rest looked up from reference TRBV14 and TRBJ2-7): EAGVTQFPSHSVIEKGQTVTLRCDPISGHDNLYWYRRVMGKEIKFLLHFVKESKQDESGMPNNRFLAERTGGTYSTLKVQPAELEDSGVYFCASSQGGSGSYEQYFGPGTRLTVT.

This clonotype occurred many times. The chain recombines TRBV29-1 with TRBJ2-7; TRBD2 aligns across 9 bases. CDR1 and CDR2 (germline): SQVTM, ANQGSEA. CDR3 length: 14 residues. Trimming removed 7 bases from V and 5 bases from J; junction bases left unmatched: 12. CDR3 amino acids: CSAASSGRPHEQYF. The CDR3 DNA is TGCAGCGCCGCTTCGAGCGGGAGGCCTCACGAGCAGTACTTC.

The J gene is TRBJ1-1, the V gene TRBV6-5; 12 bases map to TRBD1. V dropped 7 bases and J dropped 1; count of bases not matched to a gene: 10. The CDR3 covers 17 residues. Germline V gene sequence: CDR1 MNHEY, CDR2 SVGAGI. CDR3 sequence reads: CASKTTAGQGANTEAFF. DNA of the CDR3: TGTGCCAGCAAGACAACCGCGGGACAGGGGGCGAACACTGAAGCTTTCTTT.

Remarks on this clonotype: This could be a read error, since a much larger clone is one nucleotide away. The J gene is TRBJ2-5, the V gene TRBV7-9; D possibly corresponds to TRBD1 (5 bases). V lost 7 bases, J lost 2 bases, and 17 bases lay in between. The CDR3 is 15 amino acids. Germline values: CDR1 SEHNR, CDR2 FQNEAQ (reference sequence). The CDR3 sequence: CASTRGQAGQETQYF. The CDR3 coding sequence is TGTGCCAGCACCAGAGGCCAGGCAGGGCAAGAGACCCAGTACTTC. The full variable domain, with the rest looked up from reference TRBV7-9 and TRBJ2-5, is DTGVSQNPRHKITKRGQNVTFRCDPISEHNRLYWYRQTLGQGPEFLTYFQNEAQLEKSRLLSDRFSAERPKGSFSTLEIQRTEQGDSAMYLCASTRGQAGQETQYFGPGTRLLVL.

This chain links TRBV10-3 with TRBJ2-7; D is possibly TRBD2 (7 bases). The CDR3 extends over 14 amino acids. Germline V CDR1 and CDR2: ENHRY, SYGVKD. The V gene lost 8 bases and the J gene lost 6 bases, with 20 bases spanning the gap. CDR3 protein: CAIQAGAGTGEQYF. In DNA form, the CDR3 reads TGTGCCATCCAGGCGGGGGCAGGGACGGGCGAGCAGTACTTC.

This clonotype was counted between two and nine times. The chain employs TRBV7-2 and TRBJ2-2; 10 bases match TRBD2. Trimming cost V 1 base and J 7 bases; bases outside gene matches: 6. CDR1 SGHTA and CDR2 FQGNSA come from the germline V gene. The CDR3 runs to 16 residues. This chain's CDR3 is CASSLVLAGASGELFF. CDR3 nucleotide sequence: TGTGCCAGCAGCTTAGTGCTAGCGGGAGCTAGCGGGGAGCTGTTTTTT. The whole variable domain, remainder taken from reference TRBV7-2 and TRBJ2-2, is GAGVSQSPSNKVTEKGKDVELRCDPISGHTALYWYRQSLGQGLEFLIYFQGNSAPDKSGLPSDRFSAERTGGSVSTLTIQRTQQEDSAVYLCASSLVLAGASGELFFGEGSRLTVL.

The chain employs TRBV16 and TRBJ1-6, with 9 bases that match TRBD1. The germline V gene encodes CDR1 KGHSY and CDR2 FQNENV. The CDR3 is made up of 14 amino acids. The V and J ends lost 6 bases and 7 bases, in that order; junction bases with no gene match: 4. CDR3 bases: TGTGCCAGCAGTAACAGGGGGCCAAATTCACCCCTCCACTTT. Translating it yields CASSNRGPNSPLHF. The variable domain in full, with the rest retrieved from reference TRBV16 and TRBJ1-6, is GEEVAQTPKHLVRGEGQKAKLYCAPIKGHSYVFWYQQVLKNEFKFLISFQNENVFDETGMPKERFSAKCLPNSPCSLEIQATKLEDSAVYFCASSNRGPNSPLHFGNGTRLTVT.

The V and J genes are TRBV25-1 and TRBJ2-1, with TRBD2 matching over 12 bases. The germline V gene encodes CDR1 MGHDK and CDR2 SYGVNS. The CDR3 has 16 residues. J lost 8 bases, V lost 6 bases, and 11 bases had no gene match. The CDR3 coding sequence is TGTGCCAGCAGAGCCCCGACTAGCGGGAGTCGGGATGAGCAGTTCTTC. The encoded protein is CASRAPTSGSRDEQFF.

The V and J genes are TRBV7-3 and TRBJ1-5; 7 bases fit TRBD1. The CDR3 has 14 residues. Germline values: CDR1 SGHTA, CDR2 FQGTGA. V trimming: 7 bases; J trimming: 7 bases; junction bases outside the gene matches: 10. CDR3 sequence: CASNFGQGEQPQHF. In nucleotides, the CDR3 is TGTGCCAGCAACTTCGGGCAGGGGGAGCAGCCCCAGCATTTT.

This clonotype was observed a handful of times. The chain carries TRBV20-1 and TRBJ2-5; D could derive from TRBD1 or TRBD2 (5 bases each). CDR1 is DFQATT and CDR2 is SNEGSKA in the germline V gene (reference sequence). There are 15 residues in the CDR3. V lost 4 bases and J 1 base, leaving 16 bases between the germline ends. The CDR3 nucleotides read TGCAGTGCTACAGATTCTGACGGGACCCAAGAGACCCAGTACTTC. Translation gives CSATDSDGTQETQYF.

The chain employs TRBV12-3 or TRBV12-4 and TRBJ1-4, with 7 bases identical to TRBD1. The CDR3 runs 14 residues. V trimming: 5 bases; J trimming: 7 bases; junction bases outside the gene matches: 7. CDR3 amino acids: CASSRRGGREKLFF. The CDR3 DNA reads TGTGCCAGCAGTCGCAGGGGGGGGCGTGAAAAACTGTTTTTT.

Worth noting for this clonotype: Possible read error: a much larger clone is one base away. The CDR3 DNA is TGTGCCGCCAGCCGGGACAGGGATGTTTACGAGCAGTACTTC. Its protein product is CAASRDRDVYEQYF. The chain uses TRBV15 and TRBJ2-7, with 9 bases fitting TRBD1. The CDR3 loop spans 14 amino acids. Germline values: CDR1 LNHNV, CDR2 YYDKDF (reference sequence).

This chain links TRBV18 with TRBJ2-5; D gene unclear. This CDR3 spans 12 amino acids. The germline V gene encodes CDR1 KGHSH and CDR2 LQKENI. The V end was cut by 4 bases, the J end by 1 base, with 4 bases between. This chain's CDR3 is CASSRSQETQYF. The CDR3 DNA sequence: TGTGCCAGCTCACGGAGCCAAGAGACCCAGTACTTC.

The chain links TRBV20-1 to TRBJ1-6, with D maybe TRBD1 (6 bases). The germline V gene has CDR1 DFQATT and CDR2 SNEGSKA (reference sequence). The CDR3 runs 14 residues. Trimming removed 6 bases at V and 6 bases at J, with 15 bases between. The CDR3 region is CSAHTQGLNSPLHF. Here the CDR3 DNA reads TGCAGTGCGCATACACAGGGACTTAATTCACCCCTCCACTTT.

This chain joins TRBV15 and TRBJ2-7; D is possibly TRBD2 (5 bases). The CDR3 extends over 9 amino acids. In germline, CDR1 is LNHNV, CDR2 YYDKDF (reference sequence). CDR3 DNA sequence: TGTGCCACCAGCATCCCGAGGGCCGTT. This gives the protein CATSIPRAV.